This T cell receptor (beta chain) stems from a study of identical twins. The study, taken as a whole, reports: Interpretation of the results relied on cross-sectional statistical analysis and not on following the same donors.

TCRdb fed the 5' RACE reads into MiXCR, producing one record per CDR3 protein. The data hold some 300,000 distinct CDR3 sequences, with about 12% observed a single time. This clonotype was seen a handful of times. Its antigen is undetermined. V dropped 3 bases and J dropped 1 base, with 15 bases sitting between them. The germline CDR1 and CDR2 sequences are DFQATT and SNEGSKA (reference sequence). The CDR3 covers 15 residues. Donors were all healthy Caucasians. These data were likewise used in another study, on yellow fever vaccine responses in identical twins.

The chain recombines TRBV20-1 with TRBJ1-1; D is perhaps TRBD1 (5 bases). This TCR was recovered from a woman aged 18-29 years in good health. The sequenced material came from CD8+ T cells sorted from blood. This chain's CDR3 is CSARGPSTTNTEAFF. DNA of the CDR3: TGCAGTGCTAGGGGACCGAGCACTACGAACACTGAAGCTTTCTTT.